The rows below give T cell receptor beta chains drawn from one sample of a study of T-cell memory formation after mild COVID-19. TCRdb re-called the 5' RACE reads with MiXCR, one entry per CDR3 protein. The data contain 340,000 or so distinct CDR3 sequences, 10% to 15% of them singletons. The sample comprised PBMCs or a T cell subset sorted from them (not recorded which). The receptor source for this set is a man in his late teens or twenties who had mild COVID-19 (a few samples of this study predate the infection). Cell type and time point are not known. The CDR3 runs from the conserved cysteine through the conserved F or W. Each record gives: D gene, CDR3 length, clone size, V gene, J gene, CDR3 protein, CDR3 DNA. The D gene is left open where the match is weak. A row's size may be missing; if present it is once, few, many or a size class.

-	17	few	TRBV28	TRBJ2-3	CASSSFRRDTSTDTQYF	TGTGCCAGCAGTTCCTTCCGAAGGGACACTAGCACAGATACGCAGTATTTT
TRBD1	13	-	TRBV10-3	TRBJ1-2	CAIMGRTGLGYTF	TGTGCCATCATGGGGAGGACAGGGCTCGGCTACACCTTC
-	15	few	TRBV4-1	TRBJ1-1	CASSQTQGGGTEAFF	TGCGCCAGCAGCCAGACCCAGGGTGGTGGCACTGAAGCTTTCTTT
TRBD1	15	-	TRBV6-2/TRBV6-3	TRBJ1-5	CASRVTGARSQPQHF	TGTGCCAGCAGAGTGACAGGGGCCCGCAGTCAGCCCCAGCATTTT
-	14	-	TRBV6-5	TRBJ1-5	CASTRGGSNQPQHF	TGTGCCAGCACCCGGGGGGGTAGCAATCAGCCCCAGCATTTT
TRBD2	15	few	TRBV12-3/TRBV12-4	TRBJ2-1	CASSPTSGGGREQFF	TGTGCCAGCAGTCCGACTAGCGGGGGGGGAAGGGAGCAGTTCTTC
-	12	few	TRBV7-2	TRBJ2-3	CASTRPADTQYF	TGTGCCAGCACCCGTCCGGCAGATACGCAGTATTTT
-	17	few	TRBV11-2	TRBJ1-4	CASSLGRGRGQNEKLFF	TGTGCCAGCAGCTTAGGGCGGGGCCGGGGGCAAAATGAAAAACTGTTTTTT
TRBD1	15	-	TRBV7-9	TRBJ2-7	CASSGGDREFYEQYF	TGTGCCAGCAGCGGCGGGGACAGGGAATTCTACGAGCAGTACTTC
TRBD2	15	many	TRBV9	TRBJ2-1	CASSDSSGVDNEQFF	TGTGCCAGCAGTGACTCTAGCGGGGTCGACAATGAGCAGTTCTTC
TRBD2	16	few	TRBV18	TRBJ2-5	CASSPRSAGGQETQYF	TGTGCCAGCTCACCGCGCTCCGCGGGGGGGCAAGAGACCCAGTACTTC
TRBD1	15	few	TRBV28	TRBJ2-3	CASIAPGTASDTQYF	TGTGCCAGCATTGCTCCCGGGACAGCTTCAGATACGCAGTATTTT
TRBD1	14	-	TRBV7-9	TRBJ1-4	CASSSDRVIEKLFF	TGTGCCAGCAGCTCCGACAGGGTAATTGAAAAACTGTTTTTT
-	12	few	TRBV20-1	TRBJ1-5	CSAGQGGQPQHF	TGCAGTGCTGGCCAGGGAGGACAGCCCCAGCATTTT
-	16	few	TRBV4-1	TRBJ2-1	CASSHFPRGHNNEQFF	TGCGCCAGCAGCCACTTCCCGCGGGGCCATAACAATGAGCAGTTCTTC
-	13	-	TRBV10-2	TRBJ2-5	CASSEWDRETQYF	TGCGCCAGCAGTGAATGGGATAGAGAGACCCAGTACTTC
-	13	many	TRBV5-1	TRBJ1-2	CASSSGRDPGYTF	TGCGCCAGCAGCTCCGGCAGGGATCCTGGCTACACCTTC
TRBD2	15	few	TRBV2	TRBJ2-5	CASSFQLASQETQYF	TGTGCCAGCAGTTTCCAACTAGCGAGCCAAGAGACCCAGTACTTC
-	15	-	TRBV10-3	TRBJ2-2	CAIRLSTGGTGELFF	TGTGCCATCAGGCTCTCCACAGGAGGGACCGGGGAGCTGTTTTTT
-	15	few	TRBV7-8	TRBJ1-1	CASSPRGVEGTEAFF	TGTGCCAGCAGCCCCCGAGGGGTCGAGGGCACTGAAGCTTTCTTT
TRBD1	14	few	TRBV4-1	TRBJ2-7	CASSPSRGLYEQYF	TGCGCCAGCAGCCCGAGCAGGGGGCTCTACGAGCAGTACTTC
TRBD1	15	-	TRBV11-2	TRBJ2-5	CASSFGTGGAETQYF	TGTGCCAGCAGCTTCGGGACAGGGGGCGCGGAGACCCAGTACTTC
TRBD2	16	few	TRBV6-5	TRBJ2-3	CASRLIAGGRADTQYF	TGTGCCAGCAGATTAATAGCGGGGGGGCGAGCAGATACGCAGTATTTT
-	16	-	TRBV5-6	TRBJ2-3	CASSLVKRRSTDTQYF	TGTGCCAGCAGCTTGGTTAAGAGACGTAGCACAGATACGCAGTATTTT
-	15	-	TRBV9	TRBJ2-1	CASSDGFSSYNEQFF	TGTGCCAGCAGCGACGGGTTTAGCTCCTACAATGAGCAGTTCTTC
-	15	few	TRBV20-1	TRBJ1-1	CSGKGPRLINSEAFF	TGCAGTGGAAAGGGCCCACGACTAATTAACTCTGAAGCTTTCTTT
-	13	few	TRBV15	TRBJ1-2	CATSRPPDTHNFF	TGTGCCACCAGCAGACCACCGGACACCCACAACTTCTTC
-	15	few	TRBV29-1	TRBJ2-5	CSVAVLLASKETQYF	TGCAGCGTTGCCGTCCTCCTAGCTAGTAAAGAGACCCAGTACTTC
TRBD2	12	-	TRBV10-1	TRBJ2-5	CASSSGEETQYF	TGCGCCAGCAGCAGCGGGGAGGAGACCCAGTACTTC
-	13	-	TRBV4-1	TRBJ2-1	CASSGLLNNEQFF	TGCGCCAGCAGCGGTTTGTTAAACAATGAGCAGTTCTTC
-	12	-	TRBV18	TRBJ2-5	CASSPFGETQYF	TGTGCCAGCTCACCTTTTGGAGAGACCCAGTACTTC
-	15	-	TRBV7-8	TRBJ1-6	CASTGSWGYNSPLHF	TGTGCCAGCACCGGAAGCTGGGGTTATAATTCACCCCTCCACTTT
TRBD2	15	-	TRBV18	TRBJ2-7	CASSPESSGGYEQYF	TGTGCCAGCTCACCCGAGTCTAGCGGGGGATACGAGCAGTACTTC
-	14	-	TRBV9	TRBJ1-2	CASSVGAAVRGYTF	TGTGCCAGCAGCGTAGGGGCAGCCGTGAGGGGCTACACCTTC
TRBD1	14	-	TRBV6-5	TRBJ2-7	CASSYGQGYGEQYF	TGTGCCAGCAGTTACGGACAGGGGTACGGCGAGCAGTACTTC
TRBD1	13	-	TRBV10-3	TRBJ1-2	CAIRTTGDNGYTF	TGTGCCATCAGGACAACAGGGGATAATGGCTACACCTTC
-	13	few	TRBV18	TRBJ1-2	CASSPRLGEGYTF	TGTGCCAGCTCACCACGACTGGGGGAAGGCTACACCTTC
TRBD1	16	few	TRBV6-5	TRBJ1-1	CASSPNRGRRDTEAFF	TGTGCCAGCAGTCCTAACAGGGGGCGCCGGGACACTGAAGCTTTCTTT
-	15	-	TRBV29-1	TRBJ1-2	CSAGVNLAVTDGYTF	TGCAGCGCGGGGGTGAACTTGGCGGTAACGGATGGCTACACCTTC
TRBD2	16	few	TRBV7-2	TRBJ2-5	CASSPWLAGALETQYF	TGTGCCAGCAGCCCGTGGTTAGCGGGGGCTTTGGAGACCCAGTACTTC
-	14	-	TRBV20-1	TRBJ2-5	CSARVTSGQETQYF	TGCAGTGCTAGAGTTACCAGCGGTCAAGAGACCCAGTACTTC
-	13	-	TRBV5-1	TRBJ1-2	CASSPTLGEGYTF	TGCGCCAGCAGCCCCACCCTGGGCGAGGGCTACACCTTC
-	16	hyperexpanded	TRBV5-6	TRBJ1-1	CASSLEGYGTPAEAFF	TGTGCCAGCAGCTTGGAAGGGTACGGGACGCCGGCTGAAGCTTTCTTT
-	16	few	TRBV5-8	TRBJ2-3	CARAPGQDHSTDTQYF	TGTGCCAGAGCTCCAGGGCAGGACCACAGCACAGATACGCAGTATTTT
-	14	few	TRBV30	TRBJ1-4	CAGGESPTNEKLFF	TGTGCCGGGGGGGAGAGCCCAACTAATGAAAAACTGTTTTTT
-	13	-	TRBV5-6	TRBJ2-5	CASSFSTKETQYF	TGTGCCAGCAGCTTCTCCACTAAAGAGACCCAGTACTTC
-	14	-	TRBV6-5	TRBJ1-1	CASSGGAGFSEAFF	TGTGCCAGCAGTGGGGGGGCGGGATTTTCTGAAGCTTTCTTT
TRBD1	15	few	TRBV9	TRBJ2-1	CASSANHRGDDEQFF	TGTGCCAGCAGCGCCAACCACAGGGGGGACGATGAGCAGTTCTTC
TRBD2	15	few	TRBV25-1	TRBJ2-3	CASSDRGVYTDTQYF	TGTGCCAGCAGTGATCGGGGGGTATACACAGATACGCAGTATTTT
-	12	-	TRBV12-3/TRBV12-4	TRBJ2-1	CASSLRIRDPFF	TGTGCCAGCAGTTTACGGATTCGGGACCCGTTCTTC
-	13	many	TRBV7-2	TRBJ1-5	CASSLWSNQPQHF	TGTGCCAGCAGCTTATGGAGCAATCAGCCCCAGCATTTT
-	13	many	TRBV5-1	TRBJ2-7	CASRGTGRYEQYF	TGCGCCAGCAGGGGAACAGGGCGCTACGAGCAGTACTTC
-	13	-	TRBV7-2	TRBJ1-1	CASSLIGGTEAFF	TGTGCCAGCAGCTTAATCGGGGGCACTGAAGCTTTCTTT